This record looks at one T cell receptor beta chain sequence and its context. This CDR3 has 15 amino acids. Trimming cost V 4 bases and J 1 base, with 13 bases left between them. Germline assignment: CDR1 MNHEY and CDR2 SVGEGT. The data originate from a study of blood T cell repertoires in COVID-19. Sequencing was performed with immunoSEQ multiplex PCR; in TCRdb, only in-frame clones are kept and a portion is missing. This table has about 73,000 clones, about 80% appearing once. This sequence was found in a human donor in a cohort sampled during active COVID-19. The J gene is TRBJ2-5, the V gene TRBV6-2 or TRBV6-3; a weak D match, TRBD1 (5 bases). The sequencing input was peripheral blood. CDR3 sequence: CASSSPTDIQETQYF. CDR3 bases: TGTGCCAGCAGTTCCCCGACAGACATCCAAGAGACCCAGTACTTC.